Reported below is one T cell receptor (beta chain). The J segment lost 3 bases and the V segment lost 3 bases, leaving 5 bases of the junction unmatched. Looked up from germline, CDR1 is SGHNT and CDR2 is YENEEA. CDR3 size: 16 residues. The source of the sample is a study of blood T cell repertoires in COVID-19. Study background: Samples came from the United States, Italy and Spain, spanning acute and convalescent COVID-19.

Per the original data handling: Cell counts per sample came from amplifying reference gene primers. The table came from immunoSEQ multiplex PCR; TCRdb's copy has only in-frame clones and leaves some out. V and J calls and clone size come straight from that table; D and trimming were deduced from the DNA. The sample contains over 200,000 clones, approximately 86% of which appear only once. The V call is TRBV11-3, the J call TRBJ2-3; 11 nucleotides match TRBD2. The receptor's source is a man aged 18 to 29 with active or convalescent COVID-19. Sequencing input: peripheral blood. CDR3 sequence reads: CASSLRLAGGTDTQYF. In nucleotides, the CDR3 is TGTGCCAGCAGCTTGCGCCTAGCGGGAGGAACAGATACGCAGTATTTT. The entire variable domain, with the rest obtained from reference TRBV11-3 and TRBJ2-3, is as follows: EAGVVQSPRYKIIEKKQPVAFWCNPISGHNTLYWYLQNLGQGPELLIRYENEEAVDDSQLPKDRFSAERLKGVDSTLKIQPAELGDSAVYLCASSLRLAGGTDTQYFGPGTRLTVL.